These 17 T cell receptor beta chains were sequenced from one sample in a study of cytomegalovirus exposure and HLA in healthy donors. In the PCR, 60 Vbeta and 13 Jbeta primers were used. TCRdb's copy holds only in-frame clones and misses some; the assay was immunoSEQ multiplex PCR. The sample lists 150,000 to 200,000 clones; approximately 80% were seen once. Sequencing was done on a sample of PBMCs. The receptor set was obtained from a woman in her 40s in good health and CMV-seropositive.

The chain couples TRBV4-3 to TRBJ1-2; maybe TRBD1 (6 bases). Trimming left V 2 bases short and J 2 bases short, with 18 bases between. The CDR3 is 17 residues long. The germline V gene encodes CDR1 LGHNA and CDR2 YSLEER. In nucleotides, the CDR3 is TGCGCCAGCAGCCAAAATCGGGGGGCGGAGAAGAACTATGGCTACACCTTC. Amino acid sequence: CASSQNRGAEKNYGYTF.

This chain uses TRBV5-4 with TRBJ1-2; 10 bases line up with TRBD1. V shed 3 bases, J shed 6 bases, and the junction held 2 bases outside the gene matches. The CDR3 spans 13 residues. Germline CDR1 SGHNT, CDR2 YYREEE (reference sequence). Here the CDR3 reads CASSSGQGNGYTF. The CDR3 region has the DNA TGTGCCAGCAGCTCGGGACAGGGGAATGGCTACACCTTC.

The chain joins TRBV30 to TRBJ2-7; 8 bases agree with TRBD1. Germline loops: CDR1 GTSNPN, CDR2 SVGIG (reference sequence). The trim removed 1 base at V and 3 bases at J, leaving 2 bases unmatched. CDR3 length: 13 residues. The CDR3 DNA is TGTGCCTGGAGTGGGGACAGGATCTACGAGCAGTACTTC. Residues: CAWSGDRIYEQYF.

This rearrangement joins TRBV30 to TRBJ1-2, with a possible D match to TRBD1 (5 bases). V was cut by 3 bases and J by 4 bases, with 9 bases left in between. CDR3 size: 12 residues. Germline loops: CDR1 GTSNPN, CDR2 SVGIG (reference sequence). The CDR3 loop is CAWRKDSYGYTF. CDR3 nucleotide sequence: TGTGCCTGGAGAAAAGACAGCTATGGCTACACCTTC. The full variable domain, completed using reference TRBV30 and TRBJ1-2, is SQTIHQWPATLVQPVGSPLSLECTVEGTSNPNLYWYRQAAGRGLQLLFYSVGIGQISSEVPQNLSASRPQDRQFILSSKKLLLSDSGFYLCAWRKDSYGYTFGSGTRLTVV.

The V gene is TRBV18, the J gene TRBJ2-2; D uncertain. Germline V gene lookup returns CDR1 KGHSH and CDR2 LQKENI. This CDR3 comprises 13 residues. V lost 6 bases to trimming and J lost 1 base, with 6 bases between them. CDR3 sequence: CASSQLNTGELFF. CDR3 nucleotide sequence: TGTGCCAGCTCTCAACTGAACACCGGGGAGCTGTTTTTT.

In DNA, the CDR3 is TGCGCCAGCAGCCTCACGGGACAGGGATTTATCCCCTACGAGCAGTACTTC. This gives the protein CASSLTGQGFIPYEQYF. The V gene is TRBV5-1, the J gene TRBJ2-7; 9 nucleotides agree with TRBD1. J was trimmed by 2 bases and V by 4 bases; bases with no gene match: 13. This CDR3 region has 17 residues. Germline CDR1 is SGHRS and CDR2 is YFSETQ.

This rearrangement joins TRBV18 to TRBJ2-3, with 7 positions matching TRBD2. Germline CDR1 reads KGHSH; CDR2 reads LQKENI. This CDR3 spans 14 amino acids. V shed 4 bases and J 5 bases; nucleotides not matched to a gene: 6. The CDR3 spells CASSLGLGVDTQYF. In DNA form, the CDR3 reads TGTGCCAGCTCACTAGGACTAGGTGTAGATACGCAGTATTTT. The full variable domain, rest sourced from reference TRBV18 and TRBJ2-3, is NAGVMQNPRHLVRRRGQEARLRCSPMKGHSHVYWYRQLPEEGLKFMVYLQKENIIDESGMPKERFSAEFPKEGPSILRIQQVVRGDSAAYFCASSLGLGVDTQYFGPGTRLTVL.

V usage is TRBV11-3 and J usage is TRBJ2-5; 8 bases map to TRBD1. J gave up 5 bases and V 5 bases, and 4 bases lay outside the gene matches. Germline lookup yields CDR1 SGHNT and CDR2 YENEEA. The CDR3 has 13 residues. CDR3 in amino acids: CASSPGGVETQYF. CDR3 DNA: TGTGCCAGCAGCCCAGGGGGCGTTGAGACCCAGTACTTC.

This clone was seen a handful of times. V and J are TRBV5-4 and TRBJ1-2; TRBD1 matches at 7 bases. Germline-derived CDR1 and CDR2 are SGHNT and YYREEE (reference sequence). The length of the CDR3 is 15 residues. V shed 4 bases and J 3 bases; nucleotides not matched to a gene: 9. As DNA, the CDR3 is TGTGCCAGCAGCCCTCGACAGGGTATCGACTATGGCTACACCTTC. It is translated as CASSPRQGIDYGYTF.

The CDR3: CASSDRSRGYQPQHF. The CDR3 nucleotides read TGTGCCAGCAGTGATAGGAGCAGAGGTTATCAGCCCCAGCATTTT. This chain joins TRBV2 and TRBJ1-5; no reliable D call. The CDR3 totals 15 residues. The ends were cut back, 3 bases at V and 5 bases at J, with 14 bases in the middle. Germline CDR1 SNHLY, CDR2 FYNNEI.

J is TRBJ2-5 and V is TRBV5-5, with 8 positions matching TRBD2. The J call may be mistaken, given a closer DNA end match to TRBJ2-7. From germline, CDR1 is SGHKS and CDR2 YYEKEE (reference sequence). CDR3 length: 14 amino acids. The CDR3 is CASSRTSGSYEQYF. The DNA for the CDR3 is TGTGCCAGCAGCCGTACTAGCGGTTCCTACGAGCAGTACTTC.

This clone appeared a few times. The V gene is TRBV6-5, the J gene TRBJ1-1; D is uncertain. V shed 7 bases and J shed 7 bases, with 19 bases lying between them. Germline V gene data show CDR1 as MNHEY and CDR2 as SVGAGI. The CDR3 totals 14 residues. For the CDR3, the DNA is TGTGCCAGCACCACAATAGGCGGGCTTGGTGAAGCTTTCTTT. It codes for CASTTIGGLGEAFF.

This sequence joins TRBV13 and TRBJ2-5; the D gene is possibly TRBD2 (5 bases). The CDR3 totals 12 residues. V lost 3 bases, J lost 5 bases, and 7 bases lay in between. The V gene's germline CDR1 is PRHDT and CDR2 FYEKMQ (reference sequence). CDR3 loop: CASSFRGETQYF. Written as DNA, the CDR3 is TGTGCCAGCAGCTTCCGCGGGGAGACCCAGTACTTC.

The V gene is TRBV4-2, the J gene TRBJ1-3; D not resolved. CDR1 and CDR2 from the germline V gene are LGHNA and YNFKEQ. The CDR3 totals 16 residues. V was pared by 0 bases and J by 0 bases, with 9 bases between. The CDR3 nucleotides are TGTGCCAGCAGCCAAGATTGGGCAAACTCTGGAAACACCATATATTTT. Translated, it gives CASSQDWANSGNTIYF.

This chain links TRBV7-7 with TRBJ2-3, with D maybe TRBD1 (5 bases). Trimming cost V 5 bases and J 3 bases, with 18 bases left between them. The CDR3 is 16 amino acids. Germline lookup yields CDR1 SSHAT and CDR2 FNYEAQ (reference sequence). DNA for the CDR3: TGTGCCAGCAGCCACGAAGGGGTGCCGGTGACAGATACGCAGTATTTT. Translated, it gives CASSHEGVPVTDTQYF.

The rearrangement uses TRBV6-5 and TRBJ1-2, with TRBD1 identical over 9 bases. This CDR3 region has 16 residues. Per the germline V gene, CDR1 is MNHEY and CDR2 is SVGAGI. The trim removed 4 bases at V and 4 bases at J, leaving 10 bases unmatched. CDR3 nucleotides: TGTGCCAGCAGTTCGCAAAGATCGGGACAGGGCTATGGCTACACCTTC. Its translation: CASSSQRSGQGYGYTF.

The J gene is TRBJ2-7, the V gene TRBV25-1; 7 nucleotides match TRBD1. J gave up 2 bases and V 5 bases, and 6 bases lay outside the gene matches. Looked up from germline, CDR1 is MGHDK and CDR2 is SYGVNS. This CDR3 spans 14 amino acids. The CDR3: CASSPLTGPYEQYF. The CDR3 nucleotides are TGTGCCAGCAGTCCTCTGACAGGGCCCTACGAGCAGTACTTC.